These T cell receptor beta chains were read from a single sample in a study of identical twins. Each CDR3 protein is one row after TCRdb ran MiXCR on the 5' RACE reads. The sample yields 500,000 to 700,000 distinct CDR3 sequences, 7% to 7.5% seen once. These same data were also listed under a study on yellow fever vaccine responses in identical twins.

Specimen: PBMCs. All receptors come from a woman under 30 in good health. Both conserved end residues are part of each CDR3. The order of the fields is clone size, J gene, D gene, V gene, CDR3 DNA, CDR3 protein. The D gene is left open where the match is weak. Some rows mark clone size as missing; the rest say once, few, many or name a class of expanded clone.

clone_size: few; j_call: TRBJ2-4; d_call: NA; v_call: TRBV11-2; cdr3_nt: TGTGCCAGCAGCTTAGAAACACAAAACATTCAGTACTTC; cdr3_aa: CASSLETQNIQYF
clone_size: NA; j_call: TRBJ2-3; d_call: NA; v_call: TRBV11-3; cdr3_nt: TGTGCCAGCAGCTTAGGGGCGGTGGTCGTTGGCACAGATACGCAGTATTTT; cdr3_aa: CASSLGAVVVGTDTQYF
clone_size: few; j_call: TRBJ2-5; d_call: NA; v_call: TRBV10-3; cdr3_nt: TGTGCCATCAGTGTGGGAAAGGAGACCCAGTACTTC; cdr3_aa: CAISVGKETQYF
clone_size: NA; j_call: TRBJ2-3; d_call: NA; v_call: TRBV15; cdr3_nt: TGTGCCACCAGCAGAGCCTTAAGCACAGATACGCAGTATTTT; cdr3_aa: CATSRALSTDTQYF
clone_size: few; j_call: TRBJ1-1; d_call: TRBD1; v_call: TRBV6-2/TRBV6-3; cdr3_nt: TGTGCCAGCAGGACAGGGCCTGGGGTGAACACTGAAGCTTTCTTT; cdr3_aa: CASRTGPGVNTEAFF
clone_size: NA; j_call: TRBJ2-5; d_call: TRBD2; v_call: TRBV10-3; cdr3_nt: TGTGCCATCAGTGTCCAGCGGGGGGGCCAAGAGACCCAGTACTTC; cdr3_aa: CAISVQRGGQETQYF
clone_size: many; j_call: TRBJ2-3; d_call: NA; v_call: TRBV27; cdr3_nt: TGTGCCAGCAGGCGGGGCACAGATACGCAGTATTTT; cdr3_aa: CASRRGTDTQYF
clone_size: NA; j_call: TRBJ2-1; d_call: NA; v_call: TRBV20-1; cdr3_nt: TGCAGTGCTACCGACGGAGGGGAGCAGTTCTTC; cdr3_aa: CSATDGGEQFF
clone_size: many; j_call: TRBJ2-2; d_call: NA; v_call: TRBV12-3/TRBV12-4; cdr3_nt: TGTGCCAGCAGTTTAGGGACAGTCACCGGGGAGCTGTTTTTT; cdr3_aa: CASSLGTVTGELFF
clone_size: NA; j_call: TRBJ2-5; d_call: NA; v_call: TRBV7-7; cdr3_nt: TGTGCCAGCAGCTTACGTGTGGGCCATCAAGAGACCCAGTACTTC; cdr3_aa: CASSLRVGHQETQYF
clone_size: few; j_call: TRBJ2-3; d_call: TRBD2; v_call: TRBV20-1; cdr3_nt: TGCAGTGCCCCTCTAGCGGGAGTATTCCATACGCAGTATTTT; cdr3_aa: CSAPLAGVFHTQYF
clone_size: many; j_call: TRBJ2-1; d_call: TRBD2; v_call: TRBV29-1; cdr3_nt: TGCAGCGTTAGCATAGCGGGGGTTAACAATGAGCAGTTCTTC; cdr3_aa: CSVSIAGVNNEQFF
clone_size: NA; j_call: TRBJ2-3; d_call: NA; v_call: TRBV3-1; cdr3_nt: TGTGCCAGCAGCCGGCGAGTAAGGGCTGGGGCAGATACGCAGTATTTT; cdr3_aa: CASSRRVRAGADTQYF
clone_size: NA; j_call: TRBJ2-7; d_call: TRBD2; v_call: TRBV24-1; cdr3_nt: TGTGCCACCAGTGATGGGACTAGAGGGCAGTACTTC; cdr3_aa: CATSDGTRGQYF
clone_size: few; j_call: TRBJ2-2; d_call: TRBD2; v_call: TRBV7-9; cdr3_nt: TGTGCCAGCAGCGGACTAGGTTTGAGTACCGGGGAGCTGTTTTTT; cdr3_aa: CASSGLGLSTGELFF
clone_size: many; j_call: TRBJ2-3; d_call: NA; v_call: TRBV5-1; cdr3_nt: TGCGCCAGCAGCGGCAGGGGAGGTACTAGCACAGATACGCAGTATTTT; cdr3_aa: CASSGRGGTSTDTQYF
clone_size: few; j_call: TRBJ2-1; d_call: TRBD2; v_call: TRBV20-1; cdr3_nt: TGCAGTGCAAGCGGGAGGGCCAGGTACAATGAGCAGTTCTTC; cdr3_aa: CSASGRARYNEQFF
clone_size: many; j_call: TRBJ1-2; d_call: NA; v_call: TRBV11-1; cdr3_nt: TGTGCCAGCAGCTTAGTAGGAGGTTCGCTGACTATTATCTATGGCTACACCTTC; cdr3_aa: CASSLVGGSLTIIYGYTF
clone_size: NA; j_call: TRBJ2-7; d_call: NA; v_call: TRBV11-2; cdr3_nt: TGTGCCAGCAGCTTAGGGGGACCAGGGGCCTACGAGCAGTACTTC; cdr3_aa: CASSLGGPGAYEQYF
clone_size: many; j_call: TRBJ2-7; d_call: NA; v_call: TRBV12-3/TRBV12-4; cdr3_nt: TGTGCCAGCAGTTTTCAGGGACTTCTCTACGAGCAGTACTTC; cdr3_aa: CASSFQGLLYEQYF
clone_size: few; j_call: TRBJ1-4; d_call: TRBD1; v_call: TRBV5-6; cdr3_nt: TGTGCCAGCAGCTTGGTGGGACAGGGTAATGAAAAACTGTTTTTT; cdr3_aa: CASSLVGQGNEKLFF
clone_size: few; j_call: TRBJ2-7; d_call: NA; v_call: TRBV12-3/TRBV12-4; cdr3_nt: TGTGCCAGCAGTTTAGTACCAGGGAACCACGAGCAGTACTTC; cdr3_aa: CASSLVPGNHEQYF
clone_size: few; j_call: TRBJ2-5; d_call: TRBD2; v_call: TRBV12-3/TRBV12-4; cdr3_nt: TGTGCCAGCAGTTTACTAGCGGGAGCTGAGACCCAGTACTTC; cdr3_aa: CASSLLAGAETQYF
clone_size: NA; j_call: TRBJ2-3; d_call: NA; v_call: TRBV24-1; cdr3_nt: TGTGCCACCAGTGAGGGGGGCCCCAATACGCAGTATTTT; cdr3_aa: CATSEGGPNTQYF
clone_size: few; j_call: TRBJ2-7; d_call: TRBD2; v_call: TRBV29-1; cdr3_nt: TGCAGCGTTGAAGATGTGACTAGCGGGAGTTACGAGCAGTACTTC; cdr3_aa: CSVEDVTSGSYEQYF
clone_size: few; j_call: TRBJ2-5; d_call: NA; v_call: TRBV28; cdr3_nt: TGTGCCAGCAGTTTTGGAGGGGTGGAGACCCAGTACTTC; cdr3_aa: CASSFGGVETQYF
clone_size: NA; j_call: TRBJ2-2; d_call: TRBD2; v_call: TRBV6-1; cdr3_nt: TGTGCCAGCAGTCGAGCTAGCGGGGGGGCGGGAACCGGGGAGCTGTTTTTT; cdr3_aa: CASSRASGGAGTGELFF
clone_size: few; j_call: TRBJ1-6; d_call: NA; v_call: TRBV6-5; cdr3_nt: TGTGCCAGCAGTTACTCTGCCTCACCCCTCCACTTT; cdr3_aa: CASSYSASPLHF
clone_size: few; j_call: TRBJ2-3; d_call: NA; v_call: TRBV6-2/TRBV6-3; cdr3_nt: TGTGCCAGCAGTTACCGTGTTGCCGGGGCTAAGACAGATACGCAGTATTTT; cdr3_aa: CASSYRVAGAKTDTQYF
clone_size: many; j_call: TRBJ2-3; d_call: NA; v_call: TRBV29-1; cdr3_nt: TGCAGCGGTGGGCCGTCCGCAGATACGCAGTATTTT; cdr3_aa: CSGGPSADTQYF
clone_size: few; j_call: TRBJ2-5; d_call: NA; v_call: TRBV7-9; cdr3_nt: TGTGCCAGCAGCACACAAGTGGGAGAATGGGAGACCCAGTACTTC; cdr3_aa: CASSTQVGEWETQYF
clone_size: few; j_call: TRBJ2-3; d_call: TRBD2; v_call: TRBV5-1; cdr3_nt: TGCGCCAGCAGCCCTCCGACTAGCGGGTCTAGCACAGATACGCAGTATTTT; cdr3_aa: CASSPPTSGSSTDTQYF
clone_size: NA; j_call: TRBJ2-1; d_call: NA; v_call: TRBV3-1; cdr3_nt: TGTGCCAGCAGCCAAGGGGGGAGCATAGGTGAGCAGTTCTTC; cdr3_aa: CASSQGGSIGEQFF
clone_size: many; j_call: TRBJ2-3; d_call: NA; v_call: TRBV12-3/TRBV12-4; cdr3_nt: TGTGCCAGCAGTTCTAGCAGCCCTAGCACAGATACGCAGTATTTT; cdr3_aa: CASSSSSPSTDTQYF
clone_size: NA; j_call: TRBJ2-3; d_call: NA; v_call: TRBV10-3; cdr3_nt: TGTGCCATCAGTGGCAGGGAAACAGATACGCAGTATTTT; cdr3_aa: CAISGRETDTQYF
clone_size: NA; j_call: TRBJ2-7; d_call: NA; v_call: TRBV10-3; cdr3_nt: TGTGCCGCAAGGGCCAACTACGAGCAGTACTTC; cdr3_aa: CAARANYEQYF
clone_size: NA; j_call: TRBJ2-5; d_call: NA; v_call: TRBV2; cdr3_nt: TGTGCCAGCAGTGGGAGGGCTGCCCAAGAGACCCAGTACTTC; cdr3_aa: CASSGRAAQETQYF
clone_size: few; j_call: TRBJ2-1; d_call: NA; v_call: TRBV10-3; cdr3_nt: TGTGCCATCAGTGGATACAATGAGCAGTTCTTC; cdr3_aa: CAISGYNEQFF
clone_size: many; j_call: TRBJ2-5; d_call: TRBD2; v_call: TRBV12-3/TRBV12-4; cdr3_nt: TGTGCCAGCAGTCCCTACCCTCTAGCGGGCAACCAAGAGACCCAGTACTTC; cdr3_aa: CASSPYPLAGNQETQYF
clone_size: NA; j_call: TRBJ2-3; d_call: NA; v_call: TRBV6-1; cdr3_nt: TGTGCCAGCAGTGAAGGGTCGGTCCCCGGTCGTACGCAGTATTTT; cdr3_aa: CASSEGSVPGRTQYF
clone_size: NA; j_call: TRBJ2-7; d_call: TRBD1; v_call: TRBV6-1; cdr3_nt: TGTGCCAGCAGAATAGCCGGGACAGATTTCTACGAGCAGTACTTC; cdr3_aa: CASRIAGTDFYEQYF
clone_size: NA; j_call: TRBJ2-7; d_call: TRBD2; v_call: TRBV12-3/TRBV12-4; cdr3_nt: TGTGCCAGCAGCCAGAGAAAAGTAGCGGGCTCCTACGAGCAGTACTTC; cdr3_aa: CASSQRKVAGSYEQYF
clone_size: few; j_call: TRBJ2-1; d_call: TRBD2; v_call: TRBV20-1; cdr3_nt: TGCAGTGCTAGGACTAGCGGGGGAGGTTACAATGAGCAGTTCTTC; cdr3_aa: CSARTSGGGYNEQFF
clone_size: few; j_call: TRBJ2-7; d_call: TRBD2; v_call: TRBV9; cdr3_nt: TGTGCCAGCAGCCCTCACTTAACCGGGACTAGCGGGATATTAAACGAGCAGTACTTC; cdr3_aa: CASSPHLTGTSGILNEQYF
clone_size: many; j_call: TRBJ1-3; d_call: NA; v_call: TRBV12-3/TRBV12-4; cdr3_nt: TGTGCCAGCAGTTTAGACGGGATTTCTGGAAACACCATATATTTT; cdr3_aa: CASSLDGISGNTIYF
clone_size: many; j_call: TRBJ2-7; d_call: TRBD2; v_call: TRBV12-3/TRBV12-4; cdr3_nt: TGTGCCAGCAGGCGGACTAGCGGGATATCTCCCGAGCAGTACTTC; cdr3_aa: CASRRTSGISPEQYF
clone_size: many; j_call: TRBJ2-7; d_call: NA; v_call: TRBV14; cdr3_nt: TGTGCCAGCAGCCATAGGACAACTTACGAGCAGTACTTC; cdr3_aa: CASSHRTTYEQYF
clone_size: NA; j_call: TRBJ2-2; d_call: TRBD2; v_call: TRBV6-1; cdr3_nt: TGTGCCAGCAGCCGGGAGGAAGGGAACGCCGGGGAGCTGTTTTTT; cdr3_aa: CASSREEGNAGELFF
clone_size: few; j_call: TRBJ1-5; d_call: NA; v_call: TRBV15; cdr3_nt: TGTGCCACCAGCAGAGATGCCTCGACCCAGCATTTT; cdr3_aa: CATSRDASTQHF
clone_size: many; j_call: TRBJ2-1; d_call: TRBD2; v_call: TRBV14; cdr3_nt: TGTGCCACCAACTCACTAGCGGGAGGGAGAAATGAGCAGTTCTTC; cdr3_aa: CATNSLAGGRNEQFF
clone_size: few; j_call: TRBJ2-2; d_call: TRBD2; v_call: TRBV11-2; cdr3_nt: TGTGCCAGCAGCCACACGGGAGGGGGAGCATCCGGGGAGCTGTTTTTT; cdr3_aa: CASSHTGGGASGELFF
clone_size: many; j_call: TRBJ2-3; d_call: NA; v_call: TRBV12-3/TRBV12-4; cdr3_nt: TGTGCCAGCAGTTCCCTTTGGGGAGATACGCAGTATTTT; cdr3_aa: CASSSLWGDTQYF
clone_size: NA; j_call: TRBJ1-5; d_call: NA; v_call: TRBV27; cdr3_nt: TGTGCCAGCAGACGAGCCCCGGGGGGCAATCAGCCCCAGCATTTT; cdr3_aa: CASRRAPGGNQPQHF
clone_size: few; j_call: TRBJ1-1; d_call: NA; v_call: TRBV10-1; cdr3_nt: TGCGCCAGCAGCCGGGACTTCGGCACTGAAGCTTTCTTT; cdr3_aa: CASSRDFGTEAFF